This record concerns one T cell receptor (beta chain) sequence. Many counts were recorded for this clonotype. The antigen this receptor binds is unknown. No base-level quality is on record; no much larger clone is a single base apart. Amplification of TCR beta CDR3 regions was carried out from RNA transcripts. For the first round of RT-PCR on the TCR CDR3, the HTBI primer set was used together with the Qiagen OneStep RT-PCR kit. Libraries were constructed in a second round of multiplex PCR, after which size selection and purification were carried out. Sequencing of the libraries was done on an Illumina HiSeq2000 using paired-end 100 bp reads. For the original study's pipeline: SOAPnuke was used to process the raw data, throwing out any read that contained adapters or uncalled bases, had a mean Phred below 15, or lacked an exact constant-primer or identifier match. COPE v1.2.5 was used to merge the high-quality paired reads, and each unique nucleotide sequence was defined as a clonotype. Clonotypes were aligned to IMGT TRBV, TRBD and TRBJ reference segments using MiTCR v1.1. Analysis was restricted to V-J combinations with a frequency above 0.0001, which covered roughly 99% of repertoires. The TCS score was defined as F50 (clonal expansion) divided by E x V (chaos), with BLOSUM62-based TCRdist calculated between CDR3 peptides within each V-J. Welch's t-statistics and random forest reduced 500 to 650 V-J features to roughly 13, which were used in a naive Bayes classifier (R e1071). Starting from the raw public reads, TCRdb applied fastp trimming at Q25, assembled clones with MiXCR and retained in-frame beta chains. Here each entry gathers all rows of one CDR3 protein and keeps the most common genes and DNA. What appears here as the V and J calls and clone size reflects TCRdb's work, not the paper's. This sample lists approximately 710,000 distinct CDR3 sequences; around 15% were detected once. The ten largest clones add up to 15% to 19% of the sample.

Including the terminal cysteine and phenylalanine, the CDR3 comprises 13 residues. Only the CDR3 DNA stays, 39 bases, in frame from base 1. Based on the germline V gene, the CDR1 and CDR2 sequences are SNHLY and FYNNEI. V is clipped by 9 bases and J by 8 bases, and the sequence between their germline boundaries is 14 bases long. This sample is drawn from a study of T cells in Graves' hyperthyroidism and ophthalmopathy (dated by TCRdb to between 2018 and 2021). With regard to the full study: Peripheral blood samples were taken at the time of initial diagnosis, prior to any treatment. A discovery cohort of around 100 patients, roughly 45 with Graves' ophthalmopathy and approximately 57 with stable Graves' hyperthyroidism, was used to find distinguishing TCR V-J signatures. Prospective prediction of ophthalmopathy was tested in an independent validation cohort of 18 to 20 hyperthyroidism patients and 17 patients who later progressed to ophthalmopathy. The roughly 91 discovery patients were randomly divided into training and test sets at a 7:3 ratio. In about 6 Graves' hyperthyroidism patients, the study also compared T-cell repertoires from thyroid tissue with T-cell repertoires from blood. Once sampling was done, hyperthyroidism patients were given methimazole at a starting dose of 30 mg daily, whereas ophthalmopathy patients were given high-dose intravenous methylprednisolone. According to the paper, TCR Vbeta CDR3 sequencing was carried out on over 130 peripheral blood samples, which came from 40 to 45 ophthalmopathy, roughly 75 hyperthyroidism and some 17 progressor patients. General findings and caveats noted by the study authors: A 13 V-J signature model separated ophthalmopathy from stable hyperthyroidism, with around 91% sensitivity and 81% to 83% specificity in cross-validation and 80%/75% in testing. Most expanded thyroid clonotypes (frequency above 0.001) were also found in blood, which suggests that blood repertoires may mirror thyroid immune responses. In validation, the model predicted progression to ophthalmopathy with around 71% sensitivity and less than 75% specificity, a median of about 6.7 months before onset. Sample size was not statistically predetermined, and investigators were not blinded to group allocation.

Stable Graves' hyperthyroidism was defined as no progression to ophthalmopathy during 18 months of follow-up. The hyperthyroidism patients were between 18 and 65 years old and newly diagnosed, with a disease duration of less than 2 months. Patients with uncontrolled infections, other autoimmune diseases, pregnancy or lactation were excluded. Clinical symptoms, serum thyroxine and TRAb, thyroid ultrasound, and orbital computed tomography formed the basis for the diagnoses. PBMCs were separated from roughly 9.3 ml of fresh peripheral blood using Ficoll-Paque density gradient centrifugation. Total RNA was extracted using Trizol reagent, and RNA quality was assessed on an Agilent 2100 Bioanalyzer.

The receptor was isolated from a man in his fifties with Graves' hyperthyroidism. Sequencing used blood. In this chain, TRBV2 is recombined with TRBJ1-6; TRBD1 could be the D gene, as 5 bases match. The CDR3 here reads CARRGRGDSPLHF. The DNA reads TGTGCCAGACGGGGGAGAGGGGATTCACCCCTCCACTTT. The variable domain in full, with residues beyond the CDR3 obtained from the reference TRBV2 and TRBJ1-6 genes, is EPEVTQTPSHQVTQMGQEVILRCVPISNHLYFYWYRQILGQKVEFLVSFYNNEISEKSEIFDDQFSVERPDGSNFTLKIRSTKLEDSAMYFCARRGRGDSPLHFGNGTRLTVT.